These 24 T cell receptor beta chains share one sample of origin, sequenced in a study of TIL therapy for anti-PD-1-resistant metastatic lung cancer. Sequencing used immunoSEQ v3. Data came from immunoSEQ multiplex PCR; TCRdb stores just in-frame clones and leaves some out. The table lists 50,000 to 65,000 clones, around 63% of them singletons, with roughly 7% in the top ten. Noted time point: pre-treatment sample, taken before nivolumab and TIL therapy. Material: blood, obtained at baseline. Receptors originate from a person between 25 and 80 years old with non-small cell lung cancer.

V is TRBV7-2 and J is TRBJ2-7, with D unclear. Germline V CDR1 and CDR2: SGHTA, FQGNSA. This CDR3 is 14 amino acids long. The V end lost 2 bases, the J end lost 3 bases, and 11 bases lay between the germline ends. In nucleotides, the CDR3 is TGTGCCAGCAGCTTAAATTTCGGGCGCTACGAGCAGTACTTC. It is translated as CASSLNFGRYEQYF.

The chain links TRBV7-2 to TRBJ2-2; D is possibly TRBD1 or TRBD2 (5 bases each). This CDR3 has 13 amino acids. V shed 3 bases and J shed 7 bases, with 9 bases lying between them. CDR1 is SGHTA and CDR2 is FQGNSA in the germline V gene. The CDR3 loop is CASSFPRGGELFF. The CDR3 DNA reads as TGTGCCAGCAGCTTTCCGAGGGGCGGGGAGCTGTTTTTT.

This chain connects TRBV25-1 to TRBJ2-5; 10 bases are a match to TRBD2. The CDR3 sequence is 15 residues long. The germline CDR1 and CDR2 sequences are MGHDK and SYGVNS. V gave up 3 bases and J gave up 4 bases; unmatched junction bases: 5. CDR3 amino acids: CASSDSSGGGETQYF. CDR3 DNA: TGTGCCAGCAGTGACTCTAGCGGGGGTGGAGAGACCCAGTACTTC.

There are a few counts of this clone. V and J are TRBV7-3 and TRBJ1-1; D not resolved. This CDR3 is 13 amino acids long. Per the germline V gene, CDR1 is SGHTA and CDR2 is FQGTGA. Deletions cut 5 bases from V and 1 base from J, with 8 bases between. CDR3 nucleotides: TGTGCCAGCAGCGCGGGTCCGAACACTGAAGCTTTCTTT. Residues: CASSAGPNTEAFF.

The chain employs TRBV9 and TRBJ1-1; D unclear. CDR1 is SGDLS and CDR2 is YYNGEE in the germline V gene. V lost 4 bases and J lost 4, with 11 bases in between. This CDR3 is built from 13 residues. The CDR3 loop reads CASSFSDRTEAFF. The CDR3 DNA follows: TGTGCCAGCAGCTTCTCGGACCGCACTGAAGCTTTCTTT.

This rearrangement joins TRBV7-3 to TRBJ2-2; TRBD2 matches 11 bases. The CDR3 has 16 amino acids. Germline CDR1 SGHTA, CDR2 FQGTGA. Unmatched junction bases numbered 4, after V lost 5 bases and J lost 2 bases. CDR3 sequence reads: CASSPLAGVNTGELFF. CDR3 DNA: TGTGCCAGCAGCCCACTAGCGGGAGTAAACACCGGGGAGCTGTTTTTT. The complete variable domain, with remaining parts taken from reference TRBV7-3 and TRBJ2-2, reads GAGVSQTPSNKVTEKGKYVELRCDPISGHTALYWYRQSLGQGPEFLIYFQGTGAADDSGLPNDRFFAVRPEGSVSTLKIQRTERGDSAVYLCASSPLAGVNTGELFFGEGSRLTVL.

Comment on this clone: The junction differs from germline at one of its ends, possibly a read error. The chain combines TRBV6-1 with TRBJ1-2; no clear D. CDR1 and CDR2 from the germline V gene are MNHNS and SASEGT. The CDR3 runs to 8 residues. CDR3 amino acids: CATRTAPF. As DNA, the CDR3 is TGTGCCACCAGGACTGCGCCCTTC.

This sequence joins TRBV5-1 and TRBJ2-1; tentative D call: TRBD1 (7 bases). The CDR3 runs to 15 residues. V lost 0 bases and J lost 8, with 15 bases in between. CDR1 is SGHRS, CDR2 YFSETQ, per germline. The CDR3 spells CASSLVGGGFDEQFF. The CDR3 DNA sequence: TGCGCCAGCAGCTTGGTTGGAGGGGGCTTCGATGAGCAGTTCTTC. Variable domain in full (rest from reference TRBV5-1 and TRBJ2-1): KAGVTQTPRYLIKTRGQQVTLSCSPISGHRSVSWYQQTPGQGLQFLFEYFSETQRNKGNFPGRFSGRQFSNSRSEMNVSTLELGDSALYLCASSLVGGGFDEQFFGPGTRLTVL.

CDR3 coding DNA: TGTGCCAGCAGAGGGACAGAAACCTACGAGCAGTACTTC. Its translation is CASRGTETYEQYF. The chain recombines TRBV6-1 with TRBJ2-7; 7 bases match TRBD1. Germline CDR1 reads MNHNS; CDR2 reads SASEGT. V was clipped by 6 bases and J by 2 bases; unmatched bases: 4. The CDR3 sequence is 13 residues long.

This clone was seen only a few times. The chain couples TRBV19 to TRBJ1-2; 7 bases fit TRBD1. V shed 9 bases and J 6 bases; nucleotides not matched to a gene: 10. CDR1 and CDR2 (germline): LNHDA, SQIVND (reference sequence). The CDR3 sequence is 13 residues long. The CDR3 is CASHETGRDGYTF. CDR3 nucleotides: TGTGCCAGCCACGAGACAGGGAGGGATGGCTACACCTTC.

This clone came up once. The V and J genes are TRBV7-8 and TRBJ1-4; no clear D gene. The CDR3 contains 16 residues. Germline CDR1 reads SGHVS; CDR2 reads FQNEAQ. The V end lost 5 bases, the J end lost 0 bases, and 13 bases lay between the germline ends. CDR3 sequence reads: CASSPNRIATNEKLFF. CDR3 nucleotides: TGTGCCAGCAGCCCGAACAGAATAGCAACTAATGAAAAACTGTTTTTT.

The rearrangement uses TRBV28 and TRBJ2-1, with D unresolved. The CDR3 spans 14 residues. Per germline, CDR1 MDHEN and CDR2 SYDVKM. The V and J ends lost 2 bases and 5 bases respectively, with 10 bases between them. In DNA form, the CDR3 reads TGTGCCAGCAGTTTAACCGGTAATCACAATGAGCAGTTCTTC. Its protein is CASSLTGNHNEQFF.

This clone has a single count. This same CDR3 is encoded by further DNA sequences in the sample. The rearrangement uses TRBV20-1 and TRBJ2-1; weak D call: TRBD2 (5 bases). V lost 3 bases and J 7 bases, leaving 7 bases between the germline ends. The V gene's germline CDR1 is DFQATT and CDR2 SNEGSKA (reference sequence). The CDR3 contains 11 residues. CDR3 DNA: TGCAGTGCTAGTAGAGGGAATGAGCAGTTCTTC. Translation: CSASRGNEQFF.

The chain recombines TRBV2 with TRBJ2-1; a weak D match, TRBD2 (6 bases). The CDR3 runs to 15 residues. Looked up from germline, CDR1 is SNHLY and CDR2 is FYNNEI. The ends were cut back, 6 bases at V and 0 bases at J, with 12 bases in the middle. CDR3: CASSIGLPSYNEQFF. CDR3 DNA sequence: TGTGCCAGCAGCATCGGACTACCCTCCTACAATGAGCAGTTCTTC.

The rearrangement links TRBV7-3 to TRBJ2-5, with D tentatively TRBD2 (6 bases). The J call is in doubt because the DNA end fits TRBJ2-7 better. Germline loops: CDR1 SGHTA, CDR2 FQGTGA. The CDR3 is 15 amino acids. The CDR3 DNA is TGTGCCAGCAGCTTAAGGCCGGGAGCCCCATTCGAGCAGTACTTC. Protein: CASSLRPGAPFEQYF.

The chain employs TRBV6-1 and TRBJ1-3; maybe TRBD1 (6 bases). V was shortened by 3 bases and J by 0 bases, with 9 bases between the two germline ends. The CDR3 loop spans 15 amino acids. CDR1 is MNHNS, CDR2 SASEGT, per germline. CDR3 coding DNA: TGTGCCAGCAGTGACGGGACATTCTCTGGAAACACCATATATTTT. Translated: CASSDGTFSGNTIYF.

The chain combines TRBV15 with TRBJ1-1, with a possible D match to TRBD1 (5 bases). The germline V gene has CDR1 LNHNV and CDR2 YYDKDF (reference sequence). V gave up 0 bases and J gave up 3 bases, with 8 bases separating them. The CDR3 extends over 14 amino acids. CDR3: CATSRERGYTEAFF. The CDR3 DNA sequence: TGTGCCACCAGCAGAGAACGGGGGTACACTGAAGCTTTCTTT.

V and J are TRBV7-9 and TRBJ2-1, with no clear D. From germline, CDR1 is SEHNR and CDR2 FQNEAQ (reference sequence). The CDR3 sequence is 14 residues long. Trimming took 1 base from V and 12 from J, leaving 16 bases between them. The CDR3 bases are TGTGCCAGCAGCTTAGGGACGGCGGCGGTAGGGCAGTTCTTC. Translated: CASSLGTAAVGQFF. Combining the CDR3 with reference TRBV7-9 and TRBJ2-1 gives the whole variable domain DTGVSQNPRHKITKRGQNVTFRCDPISEHNRLYWYRQTLGQGPEFLTYFQNEAQLEKSRLLSDRFSAERPKGSFSTLEIQRTEQGDSAMYLCASSLGTAAVGQFFGPGTRLTVL.

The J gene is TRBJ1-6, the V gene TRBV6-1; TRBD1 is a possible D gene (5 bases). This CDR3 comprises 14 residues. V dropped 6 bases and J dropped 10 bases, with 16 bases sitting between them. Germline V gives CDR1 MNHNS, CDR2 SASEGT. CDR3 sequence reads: CASSPAGGESPLHF. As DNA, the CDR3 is TGTGCCAGCAGCCCGGCCGGGGGGGAGTCACCCCTCCACTTT.

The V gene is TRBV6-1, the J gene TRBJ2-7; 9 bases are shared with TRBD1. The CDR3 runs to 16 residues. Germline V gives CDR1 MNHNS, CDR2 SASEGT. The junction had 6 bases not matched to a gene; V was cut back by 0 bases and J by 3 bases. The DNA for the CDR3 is TGTGCCAGCAGTGAAGCGGGGACAGGGATATTCTACGAGCAGTACTTC. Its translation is CASSEAGTGIFYEQYF.

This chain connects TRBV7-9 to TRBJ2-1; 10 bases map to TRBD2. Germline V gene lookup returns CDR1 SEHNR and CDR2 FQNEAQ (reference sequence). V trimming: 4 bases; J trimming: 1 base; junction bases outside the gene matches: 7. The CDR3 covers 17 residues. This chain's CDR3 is CASSSEIAGGSYNEQFF. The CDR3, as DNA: TGTGCCAGCAGCTCTGAAATAGCGGGGGGTTCCTACAATGAGCAGTTCTTC.

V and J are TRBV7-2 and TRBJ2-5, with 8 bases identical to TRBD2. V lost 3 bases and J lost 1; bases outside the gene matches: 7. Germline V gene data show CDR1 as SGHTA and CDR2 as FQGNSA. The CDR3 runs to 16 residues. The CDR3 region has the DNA TGTGCCAGCAGCTTCCAGCGGGGGAGACCCCAAGAGACCCAGTACTTC. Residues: CASSFQRGRPQETQYF. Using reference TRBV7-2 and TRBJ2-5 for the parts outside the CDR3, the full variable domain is GAGVSQSPSNKVTEKGKDVELRCDPISGHTALYWYRQSLGQGLEFLIYFQGNSAPDKSGLPSDRFSAERTGGSVSTLTIQRTQQEDSAVYLCASSFQRGRPQETQYFGPGTRLLVL.

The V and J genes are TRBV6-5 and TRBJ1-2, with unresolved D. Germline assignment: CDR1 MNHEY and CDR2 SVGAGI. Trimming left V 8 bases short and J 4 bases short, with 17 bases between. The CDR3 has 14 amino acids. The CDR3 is CASGNWRRGYGYTF. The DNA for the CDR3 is TGTGCCAGCGGTAATTGGAGGAGAGGCTATGGCTACACCTTC.

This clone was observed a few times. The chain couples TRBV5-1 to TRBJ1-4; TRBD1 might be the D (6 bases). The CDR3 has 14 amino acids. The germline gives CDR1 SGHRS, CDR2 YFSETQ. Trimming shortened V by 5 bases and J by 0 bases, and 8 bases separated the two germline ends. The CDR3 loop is CASRRGTTNEKLFF. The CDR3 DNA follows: TGCGCCAGCAGGAGGGGGACAACTAATGAAAAACTGTTTTTT.